The source of this T cell receptor beta chain is a study of beta chain features in type 1 diabetes. Looking at the study overall: Patients shared similar age, gender and cell yields with healthy donors.

Broader study findings: The study found moderately but significantly shorter TCRB CDR3s in all four CD4+ subsets of Type 1 diabetes patients. There were fewer insertions and more deletions at the VDJ junctions of type 1 diabetes patients.

Germline-derived CDR1 and CDR2 are SQVTM and ANQGSEA. J lost 7 bases, V lost 7 bases, and 4 bases had no gene match. The CDR3 loop spans 12 amino acids. All of the isolated RNA was reverse transcribed, so expressed TCRB transcripts were sequenced. The data were produced by immunoSEQ multiplex PCR, yet TCRdb's version contains in-frame clones alone and is incomplete. Of roughly 500,000 clones listed, about 32% were seen once; the top ten hold roughly 0.06%. A CD45RO/CCR7/CD25/CD127/CD95/CD27 panel sorted naive, central memory, regulatory and stem cell-like memory CD4+ cells. This clone was recorded a few times. As yet, its antigen is unknown.

This receptor was taken from a man aged 18 to 30 in good health. Sample: naive CD4+ T cells from blood. V usage is TRBV29-1 and J usage is TRBJ1-2; TRBD1 matches 12 bases. The CDR3: CSAGQGASGYTF. The DNA of the CDR3 is TGCAGCGCGGGACAGGGGGCCAGTGGCTACACCTTC.